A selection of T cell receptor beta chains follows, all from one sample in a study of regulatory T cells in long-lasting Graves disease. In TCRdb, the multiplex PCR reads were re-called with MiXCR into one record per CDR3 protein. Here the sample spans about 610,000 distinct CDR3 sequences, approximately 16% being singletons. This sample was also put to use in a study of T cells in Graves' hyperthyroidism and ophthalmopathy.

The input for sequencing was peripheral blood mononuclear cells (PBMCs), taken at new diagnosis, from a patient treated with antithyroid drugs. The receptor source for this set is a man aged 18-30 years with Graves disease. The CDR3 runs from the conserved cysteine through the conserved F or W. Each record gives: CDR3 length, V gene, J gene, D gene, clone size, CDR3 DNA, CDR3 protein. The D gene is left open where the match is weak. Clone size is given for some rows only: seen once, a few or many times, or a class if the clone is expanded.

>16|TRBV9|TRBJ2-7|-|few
TGTGCCAGCAGCGTATCCATCACGGGGAGTGTCAACGAGCAGTACTTC
CASSVSITGSVNEQYF
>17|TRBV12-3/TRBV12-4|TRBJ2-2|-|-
TGTGCCAGCCCAAGCCAGGTTCTCAGGGGTGGCACCGGGGAGCTGTTTTTT
CASPSQVLRGGTGELFF
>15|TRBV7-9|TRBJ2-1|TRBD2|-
TGTGCCAGCAGCTTATCTCTAGCGGGAGGGACGGAGCAGTTCTTC
CASSLSLAGGTEQFF
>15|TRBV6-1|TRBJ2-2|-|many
TGTGCCAGCAGGGAAAACCCGGGAGACACCGGGGAGCTGTTTTTT
CASRENPGDTGELFF
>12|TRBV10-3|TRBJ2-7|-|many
TGTGCCATCAGTGAGGGCGGCTACGAGCAGTACTTC
CAISEGGYEQYF
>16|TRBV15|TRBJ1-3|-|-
TGTGCCACCAGCAGAGATCCGGGGGGAGCTGGAAACACCATATATTTT
CATSRDPGGAGNTIYF
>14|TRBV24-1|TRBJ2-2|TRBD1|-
TGTGCCACTGGCAGGGGGCGAAACACCGGGGAGCTGTTTTTT
CATGRGRNTGELFF
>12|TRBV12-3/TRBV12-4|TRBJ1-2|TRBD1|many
TGTGCCAGCAGCCAGACAGGGACTGGCTACACCTTC
CASSQTGTGYTF
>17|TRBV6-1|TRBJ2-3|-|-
TGTGCCAGCAGCCCTCGGATTTGGGGTGGGGCTGGGGGTACGCAGTATTTT
CASSPRIWGGAGGTQYF
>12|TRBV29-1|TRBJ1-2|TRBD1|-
TGCAGCGTCAAAGGGACAGGCTATGGCTACACCTTC
CSVKGTGYGYTF
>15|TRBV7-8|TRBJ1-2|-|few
TGTGCCAGCAGCTTAGGGACACCTGGGAACTATGGCTACACCTTC
CASSLGTPGNYGYTF
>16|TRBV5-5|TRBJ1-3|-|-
TGTGCCAGCAGCTTTCTCAGGGAAATCTCTGGAAACACCATATATTTT
CASSFLREISGNTIYF
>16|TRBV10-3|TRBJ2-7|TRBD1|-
TGTGCCATCAGTGAGCCTAGACAGGGGGCGCGCAACGAGCAGTACTTC
CAISEPRQGARNEQYF
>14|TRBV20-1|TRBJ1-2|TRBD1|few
TGCAGTGCTAGATCCCCCGAACACAGGGGCGGCTACACCTTC
CSARSPEHRGGYTF
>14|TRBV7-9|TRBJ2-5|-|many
TGTGCCAGCGGTAGTGGCAGGGCGAGGGAGACCCAGTACTTC
CASGSGRARETQYF
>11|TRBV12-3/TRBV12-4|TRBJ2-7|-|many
TGTGCCAGCAGCCCTTACTACGAGCAGTACTTC
CASSPYYEQYF
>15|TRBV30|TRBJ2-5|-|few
TGTGCCTGGAGTGTAATGGGTCTAGCTGGCGAGACCCAGTACTTC
CAWSVMGLAGETQYF
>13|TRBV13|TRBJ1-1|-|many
TGTGCCAGCCGCGGGGCTGCGGGGACTGAAGCTTTCTTT
CASRGAAGTEAFF
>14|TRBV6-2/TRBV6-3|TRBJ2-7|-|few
TGTGCCAGCAGTTACTCAGGGCTAACCTACGAGCAGTACTTC
CASSYSGLTYEQYF
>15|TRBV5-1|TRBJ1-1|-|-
TGCGCCAGCAGCTCCTCTTTCCGGGGAAACACTGAAGCTTTCTTT
CASSSSFRGNTEAFF
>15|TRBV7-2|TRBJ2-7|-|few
TGTGCCAGCAGCCTTATCCAGGGGGGGAATGACGAGCAGTACTTC
CASSLIQGGNDEQYF
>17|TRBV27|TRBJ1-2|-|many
TGTGCCAGCAGTTTGGGCCCGGAGACGACTATCAACTATGGCTACACCTTC
CASSLGPETTINYGYTF
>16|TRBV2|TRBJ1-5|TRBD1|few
TGTGCCAGCAGGCCGGACAGGGGGCGAGGCAATCAGCCCCAGCATTTT
CASRPDRGRGNQPQHF
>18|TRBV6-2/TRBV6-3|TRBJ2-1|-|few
TGTGCCAGCAGTTACAACTATTATACGAGGAGCTCCTACAATGAGCAGTTCTTC
CASSYNYYTRSSYNEQFF
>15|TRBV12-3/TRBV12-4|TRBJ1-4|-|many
TGTGCCAGCAGGCTGGGGGGGGCAACTAATGAAAAACTGTTTTTT
CASRLGGATNEKLFF
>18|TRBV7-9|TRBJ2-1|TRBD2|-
TGTGCCAGCAGCGCCAAGTGGGGAAGGTCGGGAGGGTTGAATGAGCAGTTCTTC
CASSAKWGRSGGLNEQFF
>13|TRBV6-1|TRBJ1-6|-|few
TGTGCCAGCATTTGGGACATAAATTCACCCCTCCACTTT
CASIWDINSPLHF
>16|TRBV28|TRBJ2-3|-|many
TGTGCCAGCAGTTTATCCCTAGCTGGGGGCCCAGATACGCAGTATTTT
CASSLSLAGGPDTQYF
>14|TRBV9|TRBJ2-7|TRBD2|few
TGTGCCAGCAGCGCGGGGGGGGCAACCCGGGAGCAGTACTTC
CASSAGGATREQYF
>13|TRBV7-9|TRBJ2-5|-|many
TGTGCCAGCAGCTTAGAGTACCAAGAGACCCAGTACTTC
CASSLEYQETQYF
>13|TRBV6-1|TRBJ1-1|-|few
TGTGCCAGCATCAAAGTTGAGAACACTAAAGCTTTCTTT
CASIKVENTKAFF
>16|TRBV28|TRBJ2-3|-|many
TGTGCCAGCAGTTACACAGTCCTACTTAGCACAGATACGCAGTATTTT
CASSYTVLLSTDTQYF
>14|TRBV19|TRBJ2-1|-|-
TGTGCCAGTAGTATAGGGGGGTTCTACAATGAGCAGTTCTTC
CASSIGGFYNEQFF
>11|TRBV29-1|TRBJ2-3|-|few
TGCAGCGTTTCGTGGGGTGATACGCAGTATTTT
CSVSWGDTQYF
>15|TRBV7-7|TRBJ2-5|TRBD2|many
TGTGCTAGCAGCTTAGCGGGAGGGCCGTCAGAGACCCAGTACTTC
CASSLAGGPSETQYF
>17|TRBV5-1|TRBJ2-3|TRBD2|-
TGCGCCAGCAGCTTGGCGGCTAGCGGAATCCCTCTGGATACGCAGTATTTT
CASSLAASGIPLDTQYF
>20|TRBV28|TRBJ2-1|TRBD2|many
TGTGCCAGCACTCAGACAGGCCTAGCGGGAGGGCCCAGCTCCTACAATGAGCAGTTCTTC
CASTQTGLAGGPSSYNEQFF
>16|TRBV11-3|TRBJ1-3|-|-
TGTGCCAGCAGCTTAGCCCCGGGCCAGACTGGAAACACCATATATTTT
CASSLAPGQTGNTIYF
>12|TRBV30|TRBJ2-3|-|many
TGTGCCCGGAGGGCGTCGGCAGATACGCAGTATTTT
CARRASADTQYF
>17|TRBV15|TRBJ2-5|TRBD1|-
TGTGCCACCAGCACCCCCTCCTCGGGACAGGGGGGTGAGACCCAGTACTTC
CATSTPSSGQGGETQYF
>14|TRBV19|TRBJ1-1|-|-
TGTGCCAGCCTCGGGACCGAGAGGAACACTGAAGCTTTCTTT
CASLGTERNTEAFF